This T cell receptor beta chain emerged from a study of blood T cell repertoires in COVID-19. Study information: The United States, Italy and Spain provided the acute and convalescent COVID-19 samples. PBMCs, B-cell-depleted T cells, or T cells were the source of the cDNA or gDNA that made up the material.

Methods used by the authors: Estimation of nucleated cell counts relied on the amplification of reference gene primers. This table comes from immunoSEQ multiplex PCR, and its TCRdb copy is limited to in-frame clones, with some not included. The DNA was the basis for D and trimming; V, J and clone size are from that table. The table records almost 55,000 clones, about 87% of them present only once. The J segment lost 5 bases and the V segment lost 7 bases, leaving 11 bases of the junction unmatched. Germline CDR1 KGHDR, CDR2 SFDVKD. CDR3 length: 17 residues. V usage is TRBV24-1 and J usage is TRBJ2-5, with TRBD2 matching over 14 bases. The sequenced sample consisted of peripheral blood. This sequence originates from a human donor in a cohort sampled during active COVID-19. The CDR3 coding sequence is TGTGCCACCAGATTACGGACTAGCGGGGGGAGACTGGAGACCCAGTACTTC. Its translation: CATRLRTSGGRLETQYF.